The 21 T cell receptor beta chains presented below share a single source sample, sequenced in a study of OX40 agonist ivuxolimab in advanced cancers. Some clones are missing from TCRdb's copy, which holds only in-frame ones; the method was immunoSEQ multiplex PCR. Of some 23,000 clones detected, around four fifths appear once; the ten largest clones hold approximately 15%. The material was CD4+ or CD8+ T cells sorted from blood, obtained in a trial of the OX40 agonist ivuxolimab. The origin of the receptors is an adult with an advanced solid tumor such as melanoma, head and neck, liver or kidney cancer.

The chain is built from TRBV27 and TRBJ1-2; possibly TRBD1 for D (5 bases). CDR1 and CDR2 from the germline V gene are MNHEY and SMNVEV (reference sequence). Deletions cut 8 bases from V and 4 bases from J, with 17 bases between. The CDR3 runs to 14 residues. The DNA of the CDR3 is TGTGCCAGCGGAGACGGTGGGACTTTCTATGGCTACACCTTC. It translates to CASGDGGTFYGYTF.

The chain uses TRBV6-5 and TRBJ1-1; 8 bases align to TRBD1. Germline V lookup: CDR1 MNHEY, CDR2 SVGAGI. This CDR3 spans 13 amino acids. V gave up 3 bases and J gave up 6 bases; unmatched junction bases: 3. Written as DNA, the CDR3 is TGTGCCAGCAGTTATGGGACAGGACCTGAAGCTTTCTTT. As protein: CASSYGTGPEAFF.

The V gene is TRBV2, the J gene TRBJ2-4; D gene ambiguous. V lost 1 base, J lost 1 base, and 5 bases lay in between. The CDR3 contains 14 residues. The germline gives CDR1 SNHLY, CDR2 FYNNEI. CDR3 in DNA: TGTGCCAGCAGTGAAGGGATGGCCAAAAACATTCAGTACTTC. Its protein product is CASSEGMAKNIQYF.

The gene calls are TRBV27 and TRBJ1-6, with D hard to call. The CDR3 totals 16 residues. Germline loops: CDR1 MNHEY, CDR2 SMNVEV (reference sequence). V lost 5 bases and J lost 10, with 21 bases in between. The CDR3 DNA sequence: TGTGCCAGCAGTCCCTACACATCTGGGTTTGGATCACCCCTCCACTTT. This codes for CASSPYTSGFGSPLHF.

The chain couples TRBV9 to TRBJ2-3, with D possibly TRBD2 on 6 matching bases. Trimming took 2 bases from V and 3 from J, leaving 16 bases between them. The germline V gene encodes CDR1 SGDLS and CDR2 YYNGEE. The CDR3 is 16 residues long. As DNA, the CDR3 is TGTGCCAGCAGCGTTGCGGGACTTTATAGGACAGATACGCAGTATTTT. This codes for CASSVAGLYRTDTQYF. The variable domain in full, with the rest retrieved from reference TRBV9 and TRBJ2-3, is DSGVTQTPKHLITATGQRVTLRCSPRSGDLSVYWYQQSLDQGLQFLIQYYNGEERAKGNILERFSAQQFPDLHSELNLSSLELGDSALYFCASSVAGLYRTDTQYFGPGTRLTVL.

V usage is TRBV6-5 and J usage is TRBJ2-5; 9 bases match TRBD2. Germline CDR1 is MNHEY and CDR2 is SVGAGI. The CDR3 runs 15 residues. The V and J ends lost 10 bases and 2 bases, in that order; junction bases with no gene match: 11. CDR3 sequence: CATLRSGGQQETQYF. The CDR3 DNA follows: TGTGCCACCCTACGTAGCGGGGGACAACAAGAGACCCAGTACTTC.

The rearrangement uses TRBV19 and TRBJ1-6; D might be TRBD1 (5 bases). Germline loops: CDR1 LNHDA, CDR2 SQIVND (reference sequence). The CDR3 is 14 amino acids. V lost 6 bases and J 6 bases, leaving 12 bases between the germline ends. The DNA for the CDR3 is TGTGCCAGTAGCCCGGGACCGACTAATTCACCCCTCCACTTT. It translates to CASSPGPTNSPLHF.

J is TRBJ1-2 and V is TRBV9; D gene unclear. Germline V gene lookup returns CDR1 SGDLS and CDR2 YYNGEE. V gave up 4 bases and J gave up 2 bases, with 9 bases separating them. The CDR3 is 13 amino acids. CDR3 sequence reads: CASSTTENYGYTF. The CDR3 DNA sequence: TGTGCCAGCAGCACCACAGAAAACTATGGCTACACCTTC.

The rearrangement links TRBV11-2 to TRBJ2-1, with TRBD1 matching over 9 bases. CDR1 is SGHAT, CDR2 FQNNGV, per germline. V shed 4 bases, J shed 7 bases, and the junction held 2 bases outside the gene matches. This CDR3 has 13 amino acids. The CDR3 reads CASSSGTGNEQFF. The DNA for the CDR3 is TGTGCCAGCAGCTCCGGGACAGGGAATGAGCAGTTCTTC.

The J gene is TRBJ2-1, the V gene TRBV27, with D perhaps matching TRBD1 (5 bases). The V and J ends lost 5 bases and 12 bases respectively, with 11 bases between them. Germline V gives CDR1 MNHEY, CDR2 SMNVEV (reference sequence). This CDR3 spans 11 amino acids. CDR3 nucleotide sequence: TGTGCCAGCAGTGACGGACAACCGCAGTTCTTC. This translates into CASSDGQPQFF.

The rearrangement links TRBV29-1 to TRBJ2-1; perhaps TRBD1 as D (5 bases). V lost 3 bases to trimming and J lost 3 bases, with 9 bases between them. The CDR3 consists of 13 residues. CDR1 is SQVTM, CDR2 ANQGSEA, per germline. The CDR3 sequence: CSVDRENYNEQFF. In nucleotides, the CDR3 is TGCAGCGTTGACAGGGAAAACTACAATGAGCAGTTCTTC.

The V call is TRBV29-1, the J call TRBJ2-7; 13 bases are a match to TRBD2. The CDR3 is made up of 20 amino acids. The V segment lost 5 bases and the J segment 1 base; nucleotides outside the gene matches: 20. Germline V gene data show CDR1 as SQVTM and CDR2 as ANQGSEA. The CDR3, as DNA: TGCAGCGTTCAGGGACCTCCAACTAGCGGGGGGGCCCCAGTATCCTACGAGCAGTACTTC. It codes for CSVQGPPTSGGAPVSYEQYF.

V is TRBV5-1 and J is TRBJ1-4; maybe TRBD1 (5 bases). Between the trimmed V and J ends, which lost 0 bases and 5 bases, there was a span of 20 bases. The germline V gene encodes CDR1 SGHRS and CDR2 YFSETQ. The CDR3 contains 18 residues. The CDR3 loop reads CASSLAEVAGILNEKLFF. CDR3 DNA: TGCGCCAGCAGCTTGGCCGAAGTGGCAGGGATTCTCAATGAAAAACTGTTTTTT.

This chain connects TRBV6-1 to TRBJ2-7; D unresolved. Trimming stripped 5 bases from V and 5 bases from J, with 13 bases between. Germline values: CDR1 MNHNS, CDR2 SASEGT. This CDR3 is built from 13 residues. The CDR3 DNA sequence: TGTGCCAGCAGTTCCCTAGTAAACAACGAGCAGTACTTC. Protein product: CASSSLVNNEQYF.

The V call is TRBV4-3, the J call TRBJ2-1; D perhaps matches TRBD2 (5 bases). The CDR3 has 13 amino acids. Germline V CDR1 and CDR2: LGHNA, YSLEER. V was shortened by 0 bases and J by 10 bases, with 10 bases between the two germline ends. The CDR3 bases are TGCGCCAGCAGCCAAGAGGGTTGGGAGGAGCAGTTCTTC. Amino acid sequence: CASSQEGWEEQFF.

The chain couples TRBV6-5 to TRBJ2-7; 8 bases are shared with TRBD2. The germline V gene encodes CDR1 MNHEY and CDR2 SVGAGI. CDR3 length equals 16 residues. V trimming: 2 bases; J trimming: 2 bases; junction bases outside the gene matches: 8. The CDR3 spells CASSYAGGGLTYEQYF. The CDR3 nucleotides read TGTGCCAGCAGTTACGCGGGCGGGGGGTTAACCTACGAGCAGTACTTC.

The chain couples TRBV28 to TRBJ2-7, with TRBD2 as a possible D gene (6 bases). Looked up from germline, CDR1 is MDHEN and CDR2 is SYDVKM. This CDR3 spans 15 amino acids. Trimming removed 3 bases at V and 1 base at J, with 13 bases between. CDR3 sequence reads: CASSFGPSGSYEQYF. Here the CDR3 DNA reads TGTGCCAGCAGTTTCGGTCCCAGCGGGTCCTACGAGCAGTACTTC.

As DNA, the CDR3 is TGTGCCAGCATCCGAGCCAGGGAGCAGTTCTTC. Protein: CASIRAREQFF. The rearrangement links TRBV28 to TRBJ2-1; D is ambiguous. CDR1 MDHEN and CDR2 SYDVKM come from the germline V gene. The CDR3 contains 11 residues. Between the trimmed V and J ends, which lost 7 bases and 10 bases, there was a span of 11 bases.

This clone has only one observation. The V call is TRBV11-2, the J call TRBJ2-3; 7 bases align to TRBD1. The CDR3 sequence is 16 residues long. J lost 1 base, V lost 8 bases, and 12 bases had no gene match. The germline V gene has CDR1 SGHAT and CDR2 FQNNGV. The CDR3 nucleotides read TGTGCCAGCCGGGTCCTCAGGGGGAGTGGCACAGATACGCAGTATTTT. Protein product: CASRVLRGSGTDTQYF.

The chain uses TRBV7-9 and TRBJ2-7, with 9 bases matching TRBD1. The CDR3 loop spans 15 amino acids. V trimming: 2 bases; J trimming: 4 bases; junction bases outside the gene matches: 6. The germline V gene encodes CDR1 SEHNR and CDR2 FQNEAQ (reference sequence). The CDR3 bases are TGTGCCAGCAGCTTATCCCCGGACAGGGGATACGAGCAGTACTTC. Its protein product is CASSLSPDRGYEQYF.

DNA for the CDR3: TGTGCCAGTAGTATGTGGACAGGGAACACCGGGGAGCTGTTTTTT. As protein: CASSMWTGNTGELFF. The rearrangement joins TRBV19 to TRBJ2-2; 7 bases fit TRBD1. Germline CDR1 and CDR2: LNHDA and SQIVND (reference sequence). The J segment lost 1 base and the V segment lost 3 bases, leaving 2 bases of the junction unmatched. The CDR3 is made up of 15 amino acids. Supplemented by reference TRBV19 and TRBJ2-2, the full variable domain reads DGGITQSPKYLFRKEGQNVTLSCEQNLNHDAMYWYRQDPGQGLRLIYYSQIVNDFQKGDIAEGYSVSREKKESFPLTVTSAQKNPTAFYLCASSMWTGNTGELFFGEGSRLTVL.